The 24 T cell receptor beta chains listed next were all sequenced from one sample in a study of T cells after yellow fever vaccination. TCRdb re-called the 5' RACE reads with MiXCR, one entry per CDR3 protein. The sample lists about 300,000 distinct CDR3 sequences, around 10% occurring once. Sequences were derived from CD4+ T cells sorted from PBMCs, sampled 5 days after the yellow fever booster vaccination. The receptors here all came from a man aged 18 to 29 who received the YFV17D yellow fever vaccine.

This clonotype was seen at least ten times. The chain links TRBV7-8 to TRBJ2-7; D is unclear. V was pared by 4 bases and J by 3 bases, with 7 bases between. CDR3 size: 12 residues. Germline V lookup: CDR1 SGHVS, CDR2 FQNEAQ. As DNA, the CDR3 is TGTGCCAGCAGCTCCAATAGCTACGAGCAGTACGTC. As protein: CASSSNSYEQYV.

This chain joins TRBV9 and TRBJ2-3; D is perhaps TRBD1 (5 bases). Germline V gene sequence: CDR1 SGDLS, CDR2 YYNGEE. The CDR3 extends over 14 amino acids. The V and J ends lost 4 bases and 2 bases respectively, with 11 bases between them. The CDR3 sequence: CASSFSRVTDTQYF. The CDR3 nucleotides read TGTGCCAGCAGCTTTAGCAGGGTCACAGATACGCAGTATTTT.

This chain links TRBV7-2 with TRBJ2-3; 9 nucleotides agree with TRBD2. The CDR3 is 16 residues long. Unmatched junction bases numbered 3, after V lost 2 bases and J lost 0 bases. Germline CDR1 reads SGHTA; CDR2 reads FQGNSA. The CDR3 spells CASSLKAGGSTDTQYF. The CDR3 DNA reads as TGTGCCAGCAGCTTAAAAGCGGGGGGTAGCACAGATACGCAGTATTTT.

This clonotype occurred many times. The CDR3 DNA reads as TGTGCCAGCAGTTTAAGTCCGGTTCTTGAAGCTTTCTTT. It codes for CASSLSPVLEAFF. The chain combines TRBV12-3 or TRBV12-4 with TRBJ1-1; D not certain. The CDR3 loop spans 13 amino acids. V dropped 2 bases and J dropped 7 bases, with 11 bases sitting between them.

The V and J genes are TRBV5-1 and TRBJ1-1; no clear D. Germline CDR1 is SGHRS and CDR2 is YFSETQ. V was clipped by 0 bases and J by 5 bases, with 11 bases between them. The CDR3 has 14 amino acids. The CDR3: CASSLGTETTEAFF. DNA of the CDR3: TGCGCCAGCAGCTTGGGGACGGAAACTACTGAAGCTTTCTTT.

Only a few counts were recorded for this clonotype. The genes are TRBV5-1 and TRBJ2-7; the match to TRBD2 covers 8 bases. V was clipped by 3 bases and J by 4 bases; unmatched bases: 6. CDR3 length: 14 residues. CDR1 SGHRS and CDR2 YFSETQ come from the germline V gene. The CDR3 DNA is TGCGCCAGCAGCTCGCGGGGGGCGAAGTACGAGCAGTACTTC. This sequence encodes CASSSRGAKYEQYF.

This clonotype came up a few times. The chain employs TRBV4-3 and TRBJ1-3, with a tentative D call TRBD1 (6 bases). The CDR3 totals 17 residues. Trimming removed 1 base from V and 0 bases from J, with 13 bases in between. Germline CDR1 reads LGHNA; CDR2 reads YSLEER. Here the CDR3 DNA reads TGCGCCAGCAGCCAAGGGGGGGGCGCGCCCTCTGGAAACACCATATATTTT. Protein sequence: CASSQGGGAPSGNTIYF.

This clonotype was detected only a few times. J is TRBJ2-7 and V is TRBV2, with D unresolved. The V gene's germline CDR1 is SNHLY and CDR2 FYNNEI. CDR3 length equals 13 residues. V was shortened by 7 bases and J by 2 bases, with 12 bases between the two germline ends. Written as DNA, the CDR3 is TGTGCCAGCATATCCGGCATCACCTACGAGCAGTACTTC. Residues: CASISGITYEQYF.

This sequence joins TRBV3-1 and TRBJ2-3; 10 positions match TRBD2. The J segment lost 8 bases and the V segment lost 4 bases, leaving 9 bases of the junction unmatched. The CDR3 length is 15 residues. The germline V gene encodes CDR1 LGHDT and CDR2 YNNKEL (reference sequence). The CDR3 region is CASSLQLAGDSTQYF. The CDR3 region has the DNA TGTGCCAGCAGCCTCCAGCTAGCGGGGGATTCTACGCAGTATTTT.

This clonotype occurred a few times. V and J are TRBV7-2 and TRBJ1-3; D gene ambiguous. Germline-derived CDR1 and CDR2 are SGHTA and FQGNSA. The ends were cut back, 5 bases at V and 1 base at J, with 15 bases in the middle. There are 16 residues in the CDR3. The CDR3 is CASSRAVGISGNTIYF. CDR3 nucleotides: TGTGCCAGCAGCCGAGCGGTGGGCATATCTGGAAACACCATATATTTT.

This clonotype was counted ten times or more. The gene calls are TRBV7-9 and TRBJ1-6; no definite D call. Trimming took 1 base from V and 7 from J, leaving 8 bases between them. Germline V gene sequence: CDR1 SEHNR, CDR2 FQNEAQ (reference sequence). CDR3 length equals 14 residues. Here the CDR3 reads CASSLVGGNSPLHF. The CDR3 bases are TGTGCCAGCAGCTTAGTCGGAGGCAATTCACCCCTCCACTTT.

J is TRBJ2-5 and V is TRBV12-3 or TRBV12-4; D ambiguous. This CDR3 region has 14 residues. Trimming took 3 bases from V and 4 from J, leaving 12 bases between them. CDR3 coding DNA: TGTGCCAGCAGTTTCGTAGCCGGCCGAGAGACCCAGTACTTC. Protein product: CASSFVAGRETQYF.

This clonotype has a count of ten or more. The rearrangement joins TRBV4-3 to TRBJ1-1; 7 bases fit TRBD1. The junction had 8 bases not matched to a gene; V was cut back by 2 bases and J by 5 bases. The length of the CDR3 is 15 residues. Looked up from germline, CDR1 is LGHNA and CDR2 is YSLEER. CDR3 sequence (DNA): TGCGCCAGCAGCCAAATGGGACAGTCCGGGACTGAAGCTTTCTTT. Translated: CASSQMGQSGTEAFF.

V usage is TRBV5-1 and J usage is TRBJ2-5; D unclear. CDR1 and CDR2 from the germline V gene are SGHRS and YFSETQ. The CDR3 extends over 14 amino acids. V was pared by 4 bases and J by 5 bases, with 15 bases between. CDR3 nucleotide sequence: TGCGCCAGCAGCCATGGCAAGGTACGGGAGACCCAGTACTTC. This codes for CASSHGKVRETQYF.

This chain uses TRBV30 with TRBJ1-1, with D unclear. This CDR3 contains 12 residues. V dropped 3 bases and J dropped 0 bases, with 5 bases sitting between them. CDR1 is GTSNPN, CDR2 SVGIG, per germline (reference sequence). The CDR3 reads CAWRRLNTEAFF. The CDR3 DNA reads as TGTGCCTGGAGGAGGTTGAACACTGAAGCTTTCTTT.

This clonotype was observed a few times. V usage is TRBV5-1 and J usage is TRBJ1-2; D is unresolved. This CDR3 contains 12 residues. V was pared by 5 bases and J by 6 bases, with 11 bases between. Germline values: CDR1 SGHRS, CDR2 YFSETQ. In nucleotides, the CDR3 is TGCGCCAGCAGTACCGACTTTAATGGCTACACCTTC. Its translation: CASSTDFNGYTF. The full variable domain, completed using reference TRBV5-1 and TRBJ1-2, is KAGVTQTPRYLIKTRGQQVTLSCSPISGHRSVSWYQQTPGQGLQFLFEYFSETQRNKGNFPGRFSGRQFSNSRSEMNVSTLELGDSALYLCASSTDFNGYTFGSGTRLTVV.

The J gene is TRBJ2-2, the V gene TRBV7-6; D is perhaps TRBD1 (6 bases). Trimming removed 0 bases at V and 7 bases at J, with 12 bases between. The CDR3 has 15 residues. CDR1 is SGHVS, CDR2 FNYEAQ, per germline. The CDR3 reads CASSLAWGLGGELFF. The CDR3 coding sequence is TGTGCCAGCAGCTTAGCGTGGGGGCTGGGCGGGGAGCTGTTTTTT.

This chain links TRBV4-2 with TRBJ2-6; 10 nucleotides align to TRBD2. Germline V CDR1 and CDR2: LGHNA, YNFKEQ. The trim removed 3 bases at V and 0 bases at J, leaving 5 bases unmatched. The CDR3 runs to 18 residues. The CDR3 region has the DNA TGTGCCAGCAGCCAGAGAGCGGGGGGGTTCTCTGGGGCCAACGTCCTGACTTTC. Residues: CASSQRAGGFSGANVLTF.

This clonotype was observed at least ten times. The chain recombines TRBV7-2 with TRBJ2-2; D not resolved. The V end was cut by 3 bases, the J end by 0 bases, with 8 bases between. Germline CDR1 is SGHTA and CDR2 is FQGNSA. The CDR3 covers 15 residues. The CDR3 sequence is CASSFATPNTGELFF. The CDR3 nucleotides are TGTGCCAGCAGCTTCGCGACACCGAACACCGGGGAGCTGTTTTTT.

In its sample, this clonotype was seen a few times. The chain links TRBV10-3 to TRBJ1-2; a weak D match, TRBD1 (5 bases). Germline lookup yields CDR1 ENHRY and CDR2 SYGVKD. This CDR3 spans 14 amino acids. Between the trimmed V and J ends, which lost 6 bases and 5 bases, there was a span of 16 bases. Here the CDR3 reads CAISGSSGLYGYTF. CDR3 nucleotide sequence: TGTGCCATCAGCGGTTCCTCAGGGCTGTATGGCTACACCTTC.

The V and J genes are TRBV4-1 and TRBJ2-1; 7 nucleotides agree with TRBD2. The CDR3 runs to 13 residues. The J segment lost 9 bases and the V segment lost 4 bases, leaving 6 bases of the junction unmatched. Germline V gene data show CDR1 as MGHRA and CDR2 as YSYEKL. CDR3 in amino acids: CASSLIGGSEQFF. In DNA form, the CDR3 reads TGCGCCAGCAGCCTCATCGGGGGGAGTGAGCAGTTCTTC.

This clonotype was detected a few times. The chain is built from TRBV6-5 and TRBJ1-1; TRBD1 might be the D (6 bases). The CDR3 spans 14 residues. V was shortened by 0 bases and J by 11 bases, with 16 bases between the two germline ends. Germline CDR1 reads MNHEY; CDR2 reads SVGAGI. The CDR3 loop is CASSYSEVQGKAFF. In nucleotides, the CDR3 is TGTGCCAGCAGTTACTCAGAAGTCCAGGGGAAGGCTTTCTTT.

This clonotype was seen ten or more times. This chain joins TRBV29-1 and TRBJ2-5; D is perhaps TRBD1 or TRBD2 (5 bases each). Trimming cost V 6 bases and J 2 bases, with 16 bases left between them. The CDR3 runs 14 residues. Per germline, CDR1 SQVTM and CDR2 ANQGSEA. This chain's CDR3 is CSVQSFGAQETQYF. The CDR3, as DNA: TGCAGCGTCCAAAGTTTCGGGGCTCAAGAGACCCAGTACTTC.

This clonotype was observed a few times. The chain combines TRBV7-2 with TRBJ2-1, with 8 bases matching TRBD1. The germline gives CDR1 SGHTA, CDR2 FQGNSA. Trimming cost V 4 bases and J 15 bases; bases outside gene matches: 11. The CDR3 sequence is 13 residues long. The CDR3 protein is CASSSRQGSRRFF. The CDR3 DNA is TGTGCCAGCAGCTCTCGACAGGGGAGCCGTCGGTTCTTC.